These 25 T cell receptor beta chains originate from one sample sequenced in a study of blood T cell repertoires in COVID-19. The protocol was immunoSEQ multiplex PCR, while the TCRdb copy is restricted to in-frame clones and leaves out a portion. This sample has some 150,000 clones; around 81% occur once, and the top ten carry 7% to 9%. Sequenced sample: peripheral blood. Receptors originate from a human donor with acute or convalescent COVID-19. The donor label of this sample is uncertain.

This chain links TRBV28 with TRBJ1-6; D is unclear. The CDR3 is 15 amino acids. CDR1 and CDR2 (germline): MDHEN, SYDVKM. Trimming stripped 4 bases from V and 4 bases from J, with 11 bases between. The CDR3 sequence: CASSSREDYNSPLHF. The CDR3 nucleotides read TGTGCCAGCAGTTCCCGGGAGGATTATAATTCACCCCTCCACTTT.

Notes on this clone: Within the sample, other DNA sequences also encode this same CDR3. The genes are TRBV20-1 and TRBJ2-7; no reliable D call. Germline V gene sequence: CDR1 DFQATT, CDR2 SNEGSKA (reference sequence). Trimming removed 1 base at V and 5 bases at J, with 6 bases between. This CDR3 contains 11 residues. The CDR3 coding sequence is TGCAGTGCTAGAGGGCCCCACGAGCAGTACTTC. It specifies CSARGPHEQYF.

The V call is TRBV5-1, the J call TRBJ1-1; no clear D gene. Deletions cut 1 base from V and 6 bases from J, with 10 bases between. Germline V gene data show CDR1 as SGHRS and CDR2 as YFSETQ. CDR3 length equals 13 residues. CDR3 sequence (DNA): TGCGCCAGCAGCTTGACTGACTCATCTGAAGCTTTCTTT. Translating gives CASSLTDSSEAFF.

V and J are TRBV5-4 and TRBJ2-5, with D tentatively TRBD2 (7 bases). Germline V gene sequence: CDR1 SGHNT, CDR2 YYREEE (reference sequence). The CDR3 length is 14 residues. Trimming cost V 0 bases and J 5 bases, with 11 bases left between them. For the CDR3, the DNA is TGTGCCAGCAGCTTGGCGGGGGGCATGGAGACCCAGTACTTC. Translated, it gives CASSLAGGMETQYF.

CDR3 nucleotides: TGTGCCAGTAGTATAGGGACAGGGAGATCGGCAGATACGCAGTATTTT. Its protein product is CASSIGTGRSADTQYF. V gene TRBV19 combines with J gene TRBJ2-3, with 8 bases identical to TRBD1. Trimming removed 1 base from V and 4 bases from J; junction bases left unmatched: 7. This CDR3 has 16 amino acids. CDR1 and CDR2 (germline): LNHDA, SQIVND (reference sequence).

The V call is TRBV4-2, the J call TRBJ1-2; the D gene is possibly TRBD1 (6 bases). This CDR3 has 14 amino acids. Germline V CDR1 and CDR2: LGHNA, YNFKEQ. Between the trimmed V and J ends, which lost 4 bases and 4 bases, there was a span of 13 bases. CDR3 loop: CASSRRTGSYGYTF. CDR3 nucleotides: TGTGCCAGCAGCCGGCGAACAGGGAGCTATGGCTACACCTTC.

The V and J genes are TRBV5-6 and TRBJ2-7, with 7 bases that match TRBD2. Germline loops: CDR1 SGHDT, CDR2 YYEEEE. V was pared by 4 bases and J by 6 bases, with 7 bases of the junction left unmatched. The CDR3 has 13 residues. CDR3 region: CASSVAGVGEQYV. The CDR3 bases are TGTGCCAGCAGCGTTGCGGGGGTAGGCGAGCAGTACGTC.

CDR3 amino acids: CASSSRETQYF. DNA of the CDR3: TGTGCCAGCAGTTCTCGAGAGACCCAGTACTTC. V usage is TRBV6-5 and J usage is TRBJ2-5, with no clear D. V gave up 4 bases and J gave up 4 bases, with 4 bases separating them. CDR3 size: 11 residues. CDR1 and CDR2 from the germline V gene are MNHEY and SVGAGI.

The J gene is TRBJ2-1, the V gene TRBV6-6, with 10 positions matching TRBD1. The V gene end was trimmed by 5 bases and the J gene end by 6 bases; junction bases not matched to a gene: 4. Germline V gene lookup returns CDR1 MNHNY and CDR2 SVGAGI (reference sequence). The CDR3 is 14 residues long. The CDR3 bases are TGTGCCAGCAGTGGACAGGGGGAGGGCAATGAGCAGTTCTTC. Amino acids: CASSGQGEGNEQFF.

The rearrangement uses TRBV7-9 and TRBJ1-4; 8 nucleotides line up with TRBD1. The J segment lost 5 bases and the V segment lost 5 bases, leaving 10 bases of the junction unmatched. The length of the CDR3 is 16 residues. Germline CDR1 is SEHNR and CDR2 is FQNEAQ (reference sequence). Written as DNA, the CDR3 is TGTGCCAGCAGCACGGGGACAGGCGGGCTAAATGAAAAACTGTTTTTT. Its protein product is CASSTGTGGLNEKLFF.

The chain is built from TRBV14 and TRBJ2-7, with 7 positions matching TRBD1. V was clipped by 4 bases and J by 3 bases; unmatched bases: 9. CDR1 is SGHDN and CDR2 is FVKESK in the germline V gene. There are 15 residues in the CDR3. The CDR3 loop reads CASSPPPGQYYEQYF. The CDR3 DNA sequence: TGTGCCAGCAGCCCCCCCCCGGGACAGTACTACGAGCAGTACTTC.

This chain joins TRBV6-5 and TRBJ1-1, with 11 bases lining up with TRBD1. The CDR3 is 14 residues long. V was pared by 4 bases and J by 7 bases, with 5 bases of the junction left unmatched. Per germline, CDR1 MNHEY and CDR2 SVGAGI. CDR3 bases: TGTGCCAGCAGTTCCCGGACAGGGGGCGTTGAAGCTTTCTTT. Translated: CASSSRTGGVEAFF.

J is TRBJ2-1 and V is TRBV7-3; perhaps TRBD2 as D (5 bases). V was clipped by 3 bases and J by 1 base, with 10 bases between them. This CDR3 is 15 amino acids long. In germline, CDR1 is SGHTA, CDR2 FQGTGA. The CDR3 sequence is CASSFLSGSYNEQFF. The CDR3 DNA reads TGTGCCAGCAGCTTTCTATCGGGGTCCTACAATGAGCAGTTCTTC. Variable domain in full (rest from reference TRBV7-3 and TRBJ2-1): GAGVSQTPSNKVTEKGKYVELRCDPISGHTALYWYRQSLGQGPEFLIYFQGTGAADDSGLPNDRFFAVRPEGSVSTLKIQRTERGDSAVYLCASSFLSGSYNEQFFGPGTRLTVL.

This chain connects TRBV2 to TRBJ1-4; 9 bases map to TRBD1. V lost 6 bases to trimming and J lost 8 bases; unmatched junction nucleotides: 7. The CDR3 extends over 14 amino acids. The germline V gene encodes CDR1 SNHLY and CDR2 FYNNEI. The CDR3 bases are TGTGCCAGCAGGGAGACAGGGGGAGGCGAAAAACTGTTTTTT. Translation: CASRETGGGEKLFF.

The V gene is TRBV6-6, the J gene TRBJ1-1; 10 nucleotides match TRBD1. The trim removed 5 bases at V and 0 bases at J, leaving 15 bases unmatched. CDR1 is MNHNY and CDR2 is SVGAGI in the germline V gene (reference sequence). This CDR3 has 19 residues. CDR3 loop: CASSRQGAWANFMNTEAFF. Here the CDR3 DNA reads TGTGCCAGCAGTCGACAGGGGGCGTGGGCCAATTTCATGAACACTGAAGCTTTCTTT.

This chain connects TRBV5-1 to TRBJ2-1, with D possibly being TRBD1 (6 bases). The germline gives CDR1 SGHRS, CDR2 YFSETQ. The CDR3 has 15 amino acids. The V and J ends lost 7 bases and 0 bases respectively, with 14 bases between them. CDR3 bases: TGCGCCAGCGTCCAAGGGACACCCTCCTACAATGAGCAGTTCTTC. Its translation is CASVQGTPSYNEQFF.

This clone was found a few times. The J gene is TRBJ1-1, the V gene TRBV5-4; D gene uncertain. V shed 3 bases and J shed 5 bases, with 11 bases lying between them. The V gene's germline CDR1 is SGHNT and CDR2 YYREEE (reference sequence). CDR3 length: 13 residues. The CDR3 region is CASSSSRRTEAFF. The CDR3 nucleotides read TGTGCCAGCAGCTCTTCGAGGAGGACTGAAGCTTTCTTT.

The V and J genes are TRBV6-5 and TRBJ1-6; D not resolved. Germline values: CDR1 MNHEY, CDR2 SVGAGI. The CDR3 loop spans 15 amino acids. The V gene lost 6 bases and the J gene lost 9 bases, with 18 bases spanning the gap. The CDR3 DNA follows: TGTGCCAGCAGGGGATCCGGGTCGCGGGGTTCACCCCTCCACTTT. It translates to CASRGSGSRGSPLHF.

The J gene is TRBJ1-3, the V gene TRBV4-1; D is unclear. Germline V CDR1 and CDR2: MGHRA, YSYEKL. V gave up 3 bases and J gave up 8 bases, with 8 bases separating them. The CDR3 is made up of 12 amino acids. This CDR3 is CASSHVSDTIYF. The CDR3 bases are TGCGCCAGCAGCCACGTTTCAGACACCATATATTTT.

The rearrangement links TRBV10-3 to TRBJ1-2; D remains ambiguous. Germline lookup yields CDR1 ENHRY and CDR2 SYGVKD. The length of the CDR3 is 11 residues. The V end lost 10 bases, the J end lost 0 bases, and 6 bases lay between the germline ends. The CDR3 nucleotides are TGTGCCACCACAGCTAACTATGGCTACACCTTC. This codes for CATTANYGYTF.

V is TRBV18 and J is TRBJ1-2; D is undetermined. The germline V gene encodes CDR1 KGHSH and CDR2 LQKENI. Between the trimmed V and J ends, which lost 3 bases and 5 bases, there was a span of 7 bases. There are 12 residues in the CDR3. The CDR3 region is CASSPETYGYTF. The CDR3 region has the DNA TGTGCCAGCTCACCTGAGACTTATGGCTACACCTTC.

In its sample, this clone was seen a few times. The chain recombines TRBV30 with TRBJ1-2; no reliable D call. Between the trimmed V and J ends, which lost 2 bases and 4 bases, there was a span of 11 bases. Germline V gene lookup returns CDR1 GTSNPN and CDR2 SVGIG (reference sequence). This CDR3 contains 13 residues. The CDR3 loop reads CAWSSMLVYGYTF. The DNA for the CDR3 is TGTGCCTGGAGTTCAATGTTAGTCTATGGCTACACCTTC.

This clone was seen just once. The chain employs TRBV6-5 and TRBJ2-3, with D possibly being TRBD1 (6 bases). Per germline, CDR1 MNHEY and CDR2 SVGAGI. The CDR3 runs 15 residues. Trimming left V 5 bases short and J 2 bases short, with 14 bases between. CDR3 nucleotide sequence: TGTGCCAGCAGTAAGACAGGACCTATCACAGATACGCAGTATTTT. Its protein is CASSKTGPITDTQYF.

This clone was seen once. The J gene is TRBJ1-4, the V gene TRBV5-4; TRBD1 matches at 7 bases. CDR1 SGHNT and CDR2 YYREEE come from the germline V gene (reference sequence). V shed 4 bases and J 7 bases; nucleotides not matched to a gene: 16. The length of the CDR3 is 17 residues. CDR3 DNA: TGTGCCAGCAGCATGACAACAGGGGCCCCGTTAAGTGAAAAACTGTTTTTT. Translation gives CASSMTTGAPLSEKLFF.

This clone turned up a few times. CDR3 sequence: CASSTDPNTGELFF. CDR3 nucleotide sequence: TGTGCCAGCAGCACAGACCCGAACACCGGGGAGCTGTTTTTT. The chain combines TRBV5-4 with TRBJ2-2; D remains ambiguous. With 4 bases removed from V and 0 bases from J, the gap between germline ends came to 7 bases. CDR3 length equals 14 residues. Germline V CDR1 and CDR2: SGHNT, YYREEE (reference sequence).